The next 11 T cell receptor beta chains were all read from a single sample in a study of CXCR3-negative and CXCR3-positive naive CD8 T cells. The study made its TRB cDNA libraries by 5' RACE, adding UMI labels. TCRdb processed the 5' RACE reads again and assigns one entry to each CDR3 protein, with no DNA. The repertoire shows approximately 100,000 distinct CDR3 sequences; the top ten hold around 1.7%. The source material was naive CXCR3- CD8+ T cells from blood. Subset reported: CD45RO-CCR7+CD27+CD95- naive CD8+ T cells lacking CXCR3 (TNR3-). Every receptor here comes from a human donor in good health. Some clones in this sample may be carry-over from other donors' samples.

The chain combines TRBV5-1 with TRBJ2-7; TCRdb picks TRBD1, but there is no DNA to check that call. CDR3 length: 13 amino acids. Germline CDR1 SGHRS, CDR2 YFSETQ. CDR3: CASSLQGNYEQYF.

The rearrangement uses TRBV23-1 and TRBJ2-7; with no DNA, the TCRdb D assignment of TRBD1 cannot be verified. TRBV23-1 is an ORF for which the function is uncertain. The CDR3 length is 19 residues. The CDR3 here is CASSQINPPTGTVLSEQYF.

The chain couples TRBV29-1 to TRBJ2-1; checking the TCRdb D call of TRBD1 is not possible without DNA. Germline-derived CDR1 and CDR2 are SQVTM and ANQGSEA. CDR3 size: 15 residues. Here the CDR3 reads CSVERRGGYYNEQFF.

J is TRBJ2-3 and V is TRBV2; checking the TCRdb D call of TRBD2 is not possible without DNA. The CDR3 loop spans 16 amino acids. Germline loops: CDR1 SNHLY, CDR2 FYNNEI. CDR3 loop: CASSEHYRGATDTQYF.

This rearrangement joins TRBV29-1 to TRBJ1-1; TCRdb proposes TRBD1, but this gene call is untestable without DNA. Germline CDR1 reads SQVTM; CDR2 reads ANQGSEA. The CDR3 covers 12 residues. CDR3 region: CSVSPGGTEAFF.

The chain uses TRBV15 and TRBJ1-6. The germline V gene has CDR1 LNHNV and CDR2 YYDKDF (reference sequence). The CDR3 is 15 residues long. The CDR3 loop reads CATSRVVGGNSPLHF.

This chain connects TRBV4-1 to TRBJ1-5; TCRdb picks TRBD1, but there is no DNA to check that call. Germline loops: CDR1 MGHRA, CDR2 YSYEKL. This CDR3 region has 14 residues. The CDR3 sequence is CASSRREGRDPQHF.

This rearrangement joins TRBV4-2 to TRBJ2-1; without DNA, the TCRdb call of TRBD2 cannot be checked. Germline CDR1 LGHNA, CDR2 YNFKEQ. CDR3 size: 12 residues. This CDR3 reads CASSQPLDFQFF.

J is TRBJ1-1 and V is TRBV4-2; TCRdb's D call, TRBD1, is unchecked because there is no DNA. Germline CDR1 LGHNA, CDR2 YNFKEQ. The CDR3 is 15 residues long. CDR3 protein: CASSRRGQMNTEAFF.

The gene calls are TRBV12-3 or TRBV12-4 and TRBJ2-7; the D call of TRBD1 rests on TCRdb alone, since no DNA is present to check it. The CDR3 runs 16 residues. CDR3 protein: CASSPPSSWDPHEQYF.

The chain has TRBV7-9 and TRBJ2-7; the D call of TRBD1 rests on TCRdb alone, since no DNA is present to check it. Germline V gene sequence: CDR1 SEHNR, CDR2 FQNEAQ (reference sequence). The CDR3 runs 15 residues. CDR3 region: CASSYRDSEAYEQYF.